This T cell receptor (beta chain) came from a study of Ad26.COV2.S vaccination and SARS-CoV-2 variants. Treatment in this sample: 15 to 20 received Ad26.COV2.S at low or high dose, single or two shots; 5 received placebo; per-sample allocation not given. All samples were drawn on day 63, counting from the first vaccine or placebo injection. TCRdb's table, derived via immunoSEQ multiplex PCR, lists solely in-frame clones and lacks some. Here the sample spans over 200,000 clones, 88% being singletons. The material sequenced was peripheral blood, taken in a trial of Ad26.COV2.S vaccine versus placebo. The origin of this receptor is a person between 18 and 60 years old who received the Ad26.COV2.S COVID-19 vaccine or a placebo.

The CDR3: CASLVGDRQETQYF. DNA for the CDR3: TGTGCCAGTCTTGTGGGGGACCGACAAGAGACCCAGTACTTC. This chain joins TRBV3-1 (or the pseudogene TRBV3-2) and TRBJ2-5, with D perhaps being TRBD1 or TRBD2 (5 bases each). Trimming left V 9 bases short and J 2 bases short, with 16 bases between. Germline-derived CDR1 and CDR2 are LGHDT and YNNKEL (reference sequence). This CDR3 is built from 14 residues.